The clone carrying this T cell receptor (beta chain) has just one count. Its target is unknown. Other DNA variants within this sample encode the same CDR3. Sorted-subset replicate PCR reactions were performed with about 200 ng DNA, corresponding to tens of thousands of T cell genomes. Data came from immunoSEQ multiplex PCR; TCRdb stores just in-frame clones and leaves some out. Of about 1 million clones in the sample, about 77% are singletons; the top ten hold nearly 1.5%. This sample stems from a study of shared clonotypes between healthy human individuals. Overall study findings and caveats: Rarefaction gave evidence that sorted-subset sequencing remained incomplete despite large depth. The generation probabilities recorded for non-shared clonotypes fell below those of clonotypes shared by all four donors.

CDR1 and CDR2 from the germline V gene are SGDLS and YYNGEE. The CDR3 length is 15 residues. With V trimmed by 4 bases and J by 3 bases, 7 bases remained unmatched. The clonotype was recovered from a young man in good health. The sequenced material came from memory CD4+ T cells sorted from blood. Regarding subset: CD45RA-negative fraction. This sequence joins TRBV9 and TRBJ2-1, with 7 nucleotides matching TRBD2. The DNA for the CDR3 is TGTGCCAGCAGCCCACGCGGGGGTCTCTACAATGAGCAGTTCTTC. Translation gives CASSPRGGLYNEQFF.